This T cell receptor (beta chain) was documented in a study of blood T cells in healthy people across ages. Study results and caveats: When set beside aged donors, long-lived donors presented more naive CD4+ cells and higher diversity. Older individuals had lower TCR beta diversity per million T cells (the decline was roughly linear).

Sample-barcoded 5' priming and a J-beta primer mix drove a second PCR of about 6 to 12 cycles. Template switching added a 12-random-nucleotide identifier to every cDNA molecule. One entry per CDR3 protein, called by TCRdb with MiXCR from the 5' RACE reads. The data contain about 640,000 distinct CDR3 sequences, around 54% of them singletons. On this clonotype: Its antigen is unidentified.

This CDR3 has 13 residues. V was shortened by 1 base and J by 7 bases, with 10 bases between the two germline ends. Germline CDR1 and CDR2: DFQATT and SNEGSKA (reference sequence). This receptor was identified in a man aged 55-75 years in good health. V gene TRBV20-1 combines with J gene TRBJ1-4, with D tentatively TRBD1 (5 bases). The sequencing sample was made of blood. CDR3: CSARGGRGEKLFF. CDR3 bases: TGCAGTGCTAGAGGGGGGAGAGGTGAAAAACTGTTTTTT.